This T cell receptor (beta chain) comes out of a study of cytotoxic CD8 clonotypes in ibrutinib-treated CLL. Whole-study context: Across samples, productive templates numbered some 250,000 and productive rearrangements reached 75,000 to 100,000 on average.

Overall study findings and caveats: Public clonotypes proved infrequent, and on treatment they shrank or remained steady.

From germline, CDR1 is KGHSH and CDR2 LQKENI. V was pared by 2 bases and J by 2 bases, with 2 bases of the junction left unmatched. The CDR3 runs 14 residues. This clone turned up a few times. The target antigen is unknown. Target depth was 1 in 200,000 to 1 in 1 million T cells, about 10x per clonotype. Profiled with immunoSEQ multiplex PCR; TCRdb holds only in-frame clones, not every one. Of a few hundred thousand clones listed, under 70% were seen once; the top ten hold under 8%. This sequence was found in a human donor with chronic lymphocytic leukemia. The V and J genes are TRBV18 and TRBJ1-2; 7 nucleotides agree with TRBD1. This sample comprised PBMCs, obtained after 36 months of ibrutinib treatment. The DNA of the CDR3 is TGTGCCAGCTCACCAAACAGGGGCAACTATGGCTACACCTTC. Amino acids: CASSPNRGNYGYTF.